These T cell receptor beta chains were read from a single sample in a study of beta chain features in type 1 diabetes. Libraries were prepared by immunoSEQ multiplex PCR; TCRdb keeps only in-frame clonotypes and omits some of them. The sample has hundreds of thousands of clones; roughly 16% are singletons. Sample: naive CD4+ T cells from blood. The receptors were sampled from a woman aged 18-29 years in good health. The CDR3 runs from the conserved cysteine through the conserved F or W. Each record gives: V gene, D gene, J gene, clone size, CDR3 DNA, CDR3 protein. A D gene is named only where the DNA matches it firmly. Only part of the rows carry a size: once, few, many, or a class if the clone is expanded.

v_gene: TRBV11-1; d_gene: NA; j_gene: TRBJ2-1; abundance: NA; CDR3nt: TGTGCCAGCAGCTTAGGGGGCGTGAACAATGAGCAGTTCTTC; CDR3aa: CASSLGGVNNEQFF
v_gene: TRBV6-5; d_gene: TRBD2; j_gene: TRBJ2-1; abundance: few; CDR3nt: TGTGCCAGCAGTTACACTAGGACTAGCGGATACAATGAGCAGTTCTTC; CDR3aa: CASSYTRTSGYNEQFF
v_gene: TRBV28; d_gene: NA; j_gene: TRBJ1-2; abundance: few; CDR3nt: TGTGCCATCTCCCCTAAACGATCCGGGGGCTACTATGGCTACACCTTC; CDR3aa: CAISPKRSGGYYGYTF
v_gene: TRBV5-4; d_gene: NA; j_gene: TRBJ1-2; abundance: few; CDR3nt: TGTGCCAGCAGCGGGGCTAACTATGGCTACACCTTC; CDR3aa: CASSGANYGYTF
v_gene: TRBV10-3; d_gene: NA; j_gene: TRBJ2-5; abundance: NA; CDR3nt: TGTGCCATCAGTGAGAACCAGCTCGGGGAGCAAGAGACCCAGTACTTC; CDR3aa: CAISENQLGEQETQYF
v_gene: TRBV7-8; d_gene: TRBD2; j_gene: TRBJ2-3; abundance: NA; CDR3nt: TGTGCCAGCAGCCCAGTTTGGCGGGAGAGAGCGGCAGATACGCAGTATTTT; CDR3aa: CASSPVWRERAADTQYF
v_gene: TRBV25-1; d_gene: TRBD1; j_gene: TRBJ1-3; abundance: NA; CDR3nt: TGTGCCAGCAGCCCAGGAGGGACAGTCGGAAACACCATATATTTT; CDR3aa: CASSPGGTVGNTIYF
v_gene: TRBV4-1; d_gene: NA; j_gene: TRBJ2-6; abundance: NA; CDR3nt: TGCGCCAGCAGCTCGAAGGAGGGGATCTCTGGGGCCAACGTCCTGACTTTC; CDR3aa: CASSSKEGISGANVLTF
v_gene: TRBV28; d_gene: TRBD1; j_gene: TRBJ1-2; abundance: NA; CDR3nt: TGTGCCAGCAGGAGACAGGGGAATAACTATGGCTACACCTTC; CDR3aa: CASRRQGNNYGYTF
v_gene: TRBV7-3; d_gene: NA; j_gene: TRBJ2-2; abundance: NA; CDR3nt: TGTGCCAGCAGCTCCCGACAGAACACCGGGGAGCTGTTTTTT; CDR3aa: CASSSRQNTGELFF
v_gene: TRBV7-8; d_gene: NA; j_gene: TRBJ1-2; abundance: NA; CDR3nt: TGTGCCAGCAGCTTAAAACGTGTCGTCCCTGGGGGCTACACCTTC; CDR3aa: CASSLKRVVPGGYTF
v_gene: TRBV13; d_gene: TRBD2; j_gene: TRBJ2-7; abundance: NA; CDR3nt: TGTGCCAGCAGCTTGGAGACTAGCGGGAACTACGAGCAGTACTTC; CDR3aa: CASSLETSGNYEQYF
v_gene: TRBV7-6; d_gene: NA; j_gene: TRBJ2-7; abundance: NA; CDR3nt: TGTGCCAGCAACTCCAATGAGCGGAGCTCCTACGAGCAGTACTTC; CDR3aa: CASNSNERSSYEQYF
v_gene: TRBV6-6; d_gene: NA; j_gene: TRBJ2-5; abundance: few; CDR3nt: TGTGCCAGCAGTTTTCCGGCCGGGATTCAAGAGACCCAGTACTTC; CDR3aa: CASSFPAGIQETQYF
v_gene: TRBV19; d_gene: TRBD1; j_gene: TRBJ2-1; abundance: NA; CDR3nt: TGTGCCAGTAGTCCCAGGACAGGGAAGGATGAGCAGTTCTTC; CDR3aa: CASSPRTGKDEQFF
v_gene: TRBV18; d_gene: NA; j_gene: TRBJ2-3; abundance: few; CDR3nt: TGTGCCAGCTCACCAGGGATTTCAAAGGATACGCAGTATTTT; CDR3aa: CASSPGISKDTQYF
v_gene: TRBV19; d_gene: NA; j_gene: TRBJ2-5; abundance: NA; CDR3nt: TGTGCCAGTAGCTATGGACCCGGGGAGACCCAGTACTTC; CDR3aa: CASSYGPGETQYF
v_gene: TRBV4-1; d_gene: NA; j_gene: TRBJ1-1; abundance: NA; CDR3nt: TGCGCCAGCAGCCCCACCATGAGGGGTTCCGGCACTGAAGCTTTCTTT; CDR3aa: CASSPTMRGSGTEAFF
v_gene: TRBV7-6; d_gene: NA; j_gene: TRBJ2-1; abundance: few; CDR3nt: TGTGCCAGCAGCGCCTATAGCGGCAATGAGCAGTTCTTC; CDR3aa: CASSAYSGNEQFF
v_gene: TRBV28; d_gene: NA; j_gene: TRBJ2-7; abundance: NA; CDR3nt: TGTGCCACCGACCGACCAGGGGATCCTCCCTACGAGCAGTACTTC; CDR3aa: CATDRPGDPPYEQYF
v_gene: TRBV18; d_gene: NA; j_gene: TRBJ2-2; abundance: NA; CDR3nt: TGTGCCAGCTCACCACCGTCTCTAGCCCCCGGGGAGCTGTTTTTT; CDR3aa: CASSPPSLAPGELFF
v_gene: TRBV23-1; d_gene: TRBD1; j_gene: TRBJ1-2; abundance: NA; CDR3nt: TGCGCCAGCAGTCAAGGACAGGGGTTTTGTATCTATGGCTACACCTTC; CDR3aa: CASSQGQGFCIYGYTF
v_gene: TRBV7-2; d_gene: NA; j_gene: TRBJ1-2; abundance: NA; CDR3nt: TGTGCCAGCAGCCCCCTCAACCCAGGCTATGGCTACACCTTC; CDR3aa: CASSPLNPGYGYTF
v_gene: TRBV7-8; d_gene: TRBD1; j_gene: TRBJ2-3; abundance: few; CDR3nt: TGTGCCAGCAGCTTAGTTAGGGGGCGAGGTGATACGCAGTATTTT; CDR3aa: CASSLVRGRGDTQYF
v_gene: TRBV28; d_gene: TRBD1; j_gene: TRBJ1-2; abundance: NA; CDR3nt: TGTGCCAGCAGCACAGGGGCTAACTATGGCTACACCTTC; CDR3aa: CASSTGANYGYTF
v_gene: TRBV7-9; d_gene: TRBD2; j_gene: TRBJ2-3; abundance: NA; CDR3nt: TGTGCCAGCAGCTTAGTGATTACTAGCGGCACAGATACGCAGTATTTT; CDR3aa: CASSLVITSGTDTQYF
v_gene: TRBV11-2; d_gene: NA; j_gene: TRBJ1-1; abundance: few; CDR3nt: TGTGCCAGCAGCCTAGGGGTGAACACTGAAGCTTTCTTT; CDR3aa: CASSLGVNTEAFF
v_gene: TRBV9; d_gene: NA; j_gene: TRBJ2-2; abundance: NA; CDR3nt: TGTGCCAGCAGCTCATACACCGGGGAGCTGTTTTTT; CDR3aa: CASSSYTGELFF
v_gene: TRBV2; d_gene: NA; j_gene: TRBJ2-4; abundance: few; CDR3nt: TGTGCCAGCAGTGGGCAGTTGATTCAGTACTTC; CDR3aa: CASSGQLIQYF
v_gene: TRBV28; d_gene: NA; j_gene: TRBJ2-7; abundance: NA; CDR3nt: TGTGCCAGCAGTTTGTACCGGGACACCTCCTACGAGCAGTACTTC; CDR3aa: CASSLYRDTSYEQYF
v_gene: TRBV7-9; d_gene: NA; j_gene: TRBJ2-1; abundance: few; CDR3nt: TGTGCCAGCAGCCTAGCTACCTACAATGAGCAGTTCTTC; CDR3aa: CASSLATYNEQFF
v_gene: TRBV11-3; d_gene: TRBD2; j_gene: TRBJ2-4; abundance: few; CDR3nt: TGTGCCAGCAGCTTAGCGGGGACTAGCGGGAGACGGAACATTCAGTACTTC; CDR3aa: CASSLAGTSGRRNIQYF
v_gene: TRBV19; d_gene: NA; j_gene: TRBJ2-7; abundance: few; CDR3nt: TGTGCCAGTAGTCCCCGGACGATGACAGCCTACGAGCAGTACTTC; CDR3aa: CASSPRTMTAYEQYF
v_gene: TRBV13; d_gene: NA; j_gene: TRBJ1-1; abundance: few; CDR3nt: TGTGCCAGCAGCCATAAAGCTGGTACTGAAGCTTTCTTT; CDR3aa: CASSHKAGTEAFF
v_gene: TRBV18; d_gene: NA; j_gene: TRBJ2-2; abundance: few; CDR3nt: TGTGCCAGCTCAGGATATACAGGATTCTCGAACACCGGGGAGCTGTTTTTT; CDR3aa: CASSGYTGFSNTGELFF